This T cell receptor beta chain is from a study of shared clonotypes between healthy human individuals. The study, taken as a whole, reports: About 5% of naive CD4 clonotypes were shared across several donors. Sorted-subset samples were not fully sequenced, rarefaction indicated.

Deep was the level at which the assay was run. As processed by the authors: For the immunoSEQ data, sequences were junction-only without quality scores, so filtering differed. TCRdb's copy holds only in-frame clones and misses some; the assay was immunoSEQ multiplex PCR. V, J and clone size are those of that table, while D and trimming were read from the DNA. Of fewer than 400,000 clones in the sample, 74% were seen once. Remarks on this clone: Its antigen is as yet unknown.

Germline V CDR1 and CDR2: SGHVS, FQNEAQ. This CDR3 contains 13 residues. Trimming removed 6 bases from V and 5 bases from J; junction bases left unmatched: 0. Specimen: memory CD4+ T cells sorted from blood. Indicated subset: CD45RA-negative fraction. The sequence was obtained from a man aged 25 to 40 in good health. This rearrangement joins TRBV7-8 to TRBJ1-5; 11 bases match TRBD1. DNA for the CDR3: TGTGCCAGCAGGGGACAGGGGGATCAGCCCCAGCATTTT. Translation: CASRGQGDQPQHF.